The next 31 T cell receptor beta chains were all read from a single sample in a study of cytomegalovirus exposure and HLA in healthy donors (dated by TCRdb to 2016 to 2017). Library method: the immunoSEQ multiplex PCR assay. For the multiplex PCR, a mixture combining 60 forward primers for TCR Vbeta segments and 13 reverse primers for TCR Jbeta segments was used. Here the immuneACCESS table is served through TCRdb, limited to in-frame sequences with V and J called. Missing clones are a known gap in these copies; in checked studies unresolved V genes cover under half, and the rest lacks a known reason. The sample includes 110,000 or so clones, with around 77% observed a single time. Clones ranked in the top ten supply 8.5% to 10% of the sample. The sequencing sample was made of PBMCs. These receptors all stem from a woman aged 40 to 50 in good health and CMV-seropositive.

This rearrangement joins TRBV28 to TRBJ2-1; TRBD2 matches at 9 bases. CDR1 is MDHEN and CDR2 is SYDVKM in the germline V gene. The CDR3 covers 14 residues. V gave up 5 bases and J gave up 8 bases; unmatched junction bases: 7. The CDR3 coding sequence is TGTGCCAGCAGTACGACTAGCGGAACCCATGAGCAGTTCTTC. Residues: CASSTTSGTHEQFF.

This chain joins TRBV5-6 and TRBJ1-6; D is undetermined. Trimming stripped 2 bases from V and 7 bases from J, with 10 bases between. The CDR3 covers 14 residues. Germline V gives CDR1 SGHDT, CDR2 YYEEEE. The CDR3 coding sequence is TGTGCCAGCAGCTTCTTAGATACCAATTCACCCCTCCACTTT. This sequence encodes CASSFLDTNSPLHF.

Comment on this clone: The junction differs from germline at one of its ends, possibly a read error. The chain carries TRBV11-2 and TRBJ1-1; D is unclear. Per the germline V gene, CDR1 is SGHAT and CDR2 is FQNNGV. This CDR3 is built from 14 residues. The CDR3 DNA sequence: TGCGCCAGCAGTTCCCTCGGAGGAAACACTGAAGCTTTCTTT. Residues: CASSSLGGNTEAFF.

The chain links TRBV28 to TRBJ1-2, with D maybe TRBD1 (5 bases). Germline assignment: CDR1 MDHEN and CDR2 SYDVKM. Trimming stripped 3 bases from V and 4 bases from J, with 12 bases between. The CDR3 has 14 residues. Here the CDR3 DNA reads TGTGCCAGCAGTTTCCCACAGGCCCGCTATGGCTACACCTTC. It codes for CASSFPQARYGYTF.

The chain couples TRBV27 to TRBJ2-3; 7 bases map to TRBD1. CDR3 size: 15 residues. After removal of 5 bases from V and 5 bases from J, the junction contained 10 bases not matched to a gene. Germline V gene sequence: CDR1 MNHEY, CDR2 SMNVEV (reference sequence). For the CDR3, the DNA is TGTGCCAGCAGTCCTGACAGGGAATCGATAGATACGCAGTATTTT. Translated, it gives CASSPDRESIDTQYF.

This clone was detected only a few times. This chain uses TRBV7-9 with TRBJ2-1, with a weak D call TRBD1 (8 bases). Germline CDR1 reads SEHNR; CDR2 reads FQNEAQ (reference sequence). The CDR3 has 17 residues. Trimming shortened V by 5 bases and J by 8 bases, and 25 bases separated the two germline ends. CDR3 bases: TGTGCCAGCAGCCCGAGGGGGGGCAGGGGGCTTTTCGATGAGCAGTTCTTC. It is translated as CASSPRGGRGLFDEQFF.

This rearrangement joins TRBV18 to TRBJ1-2, with 7 bases that match TRBD1. CDR1 KGHSH and CDR2 LQKENI come from the germline V gene. With V trimmed by 2 bases and J by 7 bases, 19 bases remained unmatched. The CDR3 spans 18 residues. The CDR3 loop is CASSPVGQVPMRSRGYTF. CDR3 nucleotide sequence: TGTGCCAGCTCACCAGTCGGACAGGTCCCTATGCGGTCGCGTGGCTACACCTTC. Using reference TRBV18 and TRBJ1-2 for the parts outside the CDR3, the full variable domain is NAGVMQNPRHLVRRRGQEARLRCSPMKGHSHVYWYRQLPEEGLKFMVYLQKENIIDESGMPKERFSAEFPKEGPSILRIQQVVRGDSAAYFCASSPVGQVPMRSRGYTFGSGTRLTVV.

Remarks on this clone: One end of the junction does not line up with germline, which may come from a read error. Other DNA sequences from this sample encode an identical CDR3 as well. This chain uses TRBV4-3 with TRBJ2-2, with a tentative D call TRBD1 (5 bases). This CDR3 has 15 residues. Germline V gene sequence: CDR1 LGHNA, CDR2 YSLEER. CDR3 region: CASSRIQADTGELFF. The CDR3 nucleotides read TGCGCCAGCAGCCGAATACAGGCGGACACCGGAGAGCTGTTTTTT.

This clone has a single count. The gene calls are TRBV9 and TRBJ1-1; TRBD1 might be the D (6 bases). Germline V CDR1 and CDR2: SGDLS, YYNGEE. The CDR3 has 14 amino acids. The V and J ends lost 2 bases and 2 bases respectively, with 10 bases between them. This CDR3 reads CASSVQGTNTEAFF. The CDR3 bases are TGTGCCAGCAGCGTTCAAGGGACAAACACTGAAGCTTTCTTT.

The V call is TRBV28, the J call TRBJ1-5; TRBD1 aligns across 9 bases. CDR3 length equals 17 residues. The V gene's germline CDR1 is MDHEN and CDR2 SYDVKM. J gave up 7 bases and V 8 bases, and 18 bases lay outside the gene matches. CDR3 sequence: CASGPGQGFPRVQPQHF. The DNA of the CDR3 is TGTGCCAGCGGGCCGGGACAGGGATTTCCTCGAGTCCAGCCCCAGCATTTT.

This chain uses TRBV7-8 with TRBJ2-7, with 7 bases that match TRBD1. The junction had 5 bases not matched to a gene; V was cut back by 3 bases and J by 0 bases. The CDR3 sequence is 15 residues long. Germline assignment: CDR1 SGHVS and CDR2 FQNEAQ. CDR3 nucleotides: TGTGCCAGCAGCTTCCTCCGGGACAGCTCCTACGAGCAGTACTTC. Translated: CASSFLRDSSYEQYF.

This chain connects TRBV2 to TRBJ1-6, with TRBD1 matching 9 bases. Germline CDR1 reads SNHLY; CDR2 reads FYNNEI. V shed 7 bases, J shed 6 bases, and the junction held 7 bases outside the gene matches. The CDR3 is 15 residues long. In nucleotides, the CDR3 is TGTGCCAGCAAAGAGACAGGGGGTTCTAATTCACCCCTCCACTTT. Translating gives CASKETGGSNSPLHF.

The chain has TRBV9 and TRBJ2-1, with D perhaps matching TRBD1 (6 bases). Germline V CDR1 and CDR2: SGDLS, YYNGEE. Deletions cut 7 bases from V and 0 bases from J, with 11 bases between. The CDR3 has 14 amino acids. The CDR3: CASDRGSSYNEQFF. In DNA form, the CDR3 reads TGTGCCAGCGATAGGGGGAGCTCCTACAATGAGCAGTTCTTC.

The chain employs TRBV6-1 and TRBJ2-2; TRBD2 agrees at 12 bases. Germline assignment: CDR1 MNHNS and CDR2 SASEGT. The trim removed 7 bases at V and 4 bases at J, leaving 4 bases unmatched. The CDR3 length is 15 residues. CDR3 DNA: TGTGCCAGCACAACTAGCGGGGGGAGCACCGGGGAGCTGTTTTTT. Translating gives CASTTSGGSTGELFF.

J is TRBJ2-1 and V is TRBV4-1; 12 positions match TRBD2. This CDR3 has 20 residues. Looked up from germline, CDR1 is MGHRA and CDR2 is YSYEKL. J was trimmed by 0 bases and V by 0 bases; bases with no gene match: 9. In DNA, the CDR3 is TGCGCCAGCAGCCAAGATGGGAGGACTAGCGGGATAAGCTCCTACAATGAGCAGTTCTTC. Residues: CASSQDGRTSGISSYNEQFF.

V is TRBV28 and J is TRBJ1-3, with 9 bases identical to TRBD1. There are 16 residues in the CDR3. Germline assignment: CDR1 MDHEN and CDR2 SYDVKM. Germline trimming cut 6 bases from V and 0 bases from J; bases unmatched to any gene: 6. Written as DNA, the CDR3 is TGTGCCAGCAGGCGGGACAGGGTGGGCTCTGGAAACACCATATATTTT. Its protein product is CASRRDRVGSGNTIYF.

The chain combines TRBV6-1 with TRBJ2-1, with D unresolved. The V gene's germline CDR1 is MNHNS and CDR2 SASEGT. Trimming stripped 3 bases from V and 5 bases from J, with 17 bases between. The CDR3 runs to 16 residues. CDR3 in DNA: TGTGCCAGCAGTGATTTGGCAGGAACAGAGAACAATGAGCAGTTCTTC. Its translation is CASSDLAGTENNEQFF.

The chain uses TRBV6-5 and TRBJ1-6; tentative D call: TRBD1 (5 bases). The CDR3 totals 14 residues. Germline V gene sequence: CDR1 MNHEY, CDR2 SVGAGI. Deletions cut 6 bases from V and 6 bases from J, with 12 bases between. The CDR3 loop reads CASRIRQTNSPLHF. The CDR3 DNA sequence: TGTGCCAGCAGAATAAGACAGACTAATTCACCCCTCCACTTT.

This clone was seen a few times. The chain recombines TRBV6-4 with TRBJ2-1, with a weak D call TRBD1 (5 bases). Germline V gene sequence: CDR1 MRHNA, CDR2 SNTAGT. The V end lost 2 bases, the J end lost 4 bases, and 6 bases lay between the germline ends. The CDR3 has 13 amino acids. The CDR3 nucleotides read TGTGCCAGCAGTGACACAGGTTACAATGAGCAGTTCTTC. Translated, it gives CASSDTGYNEQFF.

This chain joins TRBV9 and TRBJ1-1; tentative D call: TRBD1 (5 bases). Looked up from germline, CDR1 is SGDLS and CDR2 is YYNGEE. This CDR3 contains 15 residues. The ends were cut back, 0 bases at V and 2 bases at J, with 11 bases in the middle. CDR3 nucleotide sequence: TGTGCCAGCAGCGTAGCCCCCCAGGGTAACACTGAAGCTTTCTTT. It codes for CASSVAPQGNTEAFF.

The V and J genes are TRBV28 and TRBJ1-2, with D possibly being TRBD1 (5 bases). CDR1 is MDHEN and CDR2 is SYDVKM in the germline V gene. V shed 2 bases and J shed 5 bases, with 33 bases lying between them. The CDR3 covers 21 residues. The CDR3 DNA is TGTGCCAGCAGTTTAGGGCCAGGTGACAGCCTATCAAGAGTAATTCTATATGGCTACACCTTC. Translating it yields CASSLGPGDSLSRVILYGYTF.

The J gene is TRBJ1-1, the V gene TRBV7-6; D call uncertain. The CDR3 spans 13 residues. V was pared by 5 bases and J by 5 bases, with 12 bases between. Germline CDR1 SGHVS, CDR2 FNYEAQ. The CDR3 is CASSPGVGTEAFF. In DNA, the CDR3 is TGTGCCAGCAGCCCCGGCGTCGGGACTGAAGCTTTCTTT.

The CDR3 here is CSVRLAGSYEQYF. For the CDR3, the DNA is TGCAGCGTTCGACTAGCTGGGTCCTACGAGCAGTACTTC. The rearrangement links TRBV29-1 to TRBJ2-7, with TRBD2 identical over 7 bases. The CDR3 is 13 residues long. Germline V lookup: CDR1 SQVTM, CDR2 ANQGSEA. The V segment lost 5 bases and the J segment 1 base; nucleotides outside the gene matches: 5.

The rearrangement joins TRBV28 to TRBJ1-5; maybe TRBD1 (5 bases). V lost 4 bases and J lost 6, with 7 bases in between. The CDR3 covers 12 residues. Looked up from germline, CDR1 is MDHEN and CDR2 is SYDVKM. The CDR3: CASSSTGQPQHF. In DNA form, the CDR3 reads TGTGCCAGCAGTTCCACAGGTCAGCCCCAGCATTTT. The full variable domain, with the rest looked up from reference TRBV28 and TRBJ1-5, is DVKVTQSSRYLVKRTGEKVFLECVQDMDHENMFWYRQDPGLGLRLIYFSYDVKMKEKGDIPEGYSVSREKKERFSLILESASTNQTSMYLCASSSTGQPQHFGDGTRLSIL.

V gene TRBV11-2 combines with J gene TRBJ2-5, with 10 bases identical to TRBD2. V shed 5 bases and J 3 bases; nucleotides not matched to a gene: 15. This CDR3 contains 18 residues. Germline V gene data show CDR1 as SGHAT and CDR2 as FQNNGV. This CDR3 reads CASSPAPPTSGRKETQYF. CDR3 bases: TGTGCCAGCAGCCCGGCACCCCCGACTAGCGGGCGAAAAGAGACCCAGTACTTC.

The gene calls are TRBV7-6 and TRBJ1-2; TRBD1 might be the D (6 bases). The CDR3 spans 18 residues. Germline lookup yields CDR1 SGHVS and CDR2 FNYEAQ. Trimming removed 1 base at V and 8 bases at J, with 26 bases between. The CDR3 is CASSLGQVWQDQLEGYTF. In DNA form, the CDR3 reads TGTGCCAGCAGCTTAGGACAGGTCTGGCAGGACCAACTGGAGGGCTACACCTTC.

The chain is built from TRBV29-1 and TRBJ2-7, with D tentatively TRBD2 (5 bases). Germline CDR1 and CDR2: SQVTM and ANQGSEA. V lost 4 bases to trimming and J lost 0 bases, with 13 bases between them. The CDR3 totals 14 residues. CDR3 DNA: TGCAGCGTTGCCCCCCGCGGGCGCTCCTACGAGCAGTACTTC. Amino acids: CSVAPRGRSYEQYF.

The chain uses TRBV5-1 and TRBJ1-1; the match to TRBD1 covers 7 bases. The CDR3 contains 14 residues. V trimming: 0 bases; J trimming: 6 bases; junction bases outside the gene matches: 5. Germline CDR1 is SGHRS and CDR2 is YFSETQ. DNA of the CDR3: TGCGCCAGCAGCTTGGGAGGGGGCTTATCTGAAGCTTTCTTT. This encodes CASSLGGGLSEAFF. Full variable domain (rest looked up from reference TRBV5-1 and TRBJ1-1): KAGVTQTPRYLIKTRGQQVTLSCSPISGHRSVSWYQQTPGQGLQFLFEYFSETQRNKGNFPGRFSGRQFSNSRSEMNVSTLELGDSALYLCASSLGGGLSEAFFGQGTRLTVV.

The chain has TRBV2 and TRBJ2-1; tentative D call: TRBD2 (5 bases). V was trimmed by 5 bases and J by 4 bases, leaving 12 bases between them. Germline V gene sequence: CDR1 SNHLY, CDR2 FYNNEI. CDR3 length equals 14 residues. CDR3 region: CASSFQRLYNEQFF. CDR3 bases: TGTGCCAGCAGTTTCCAGCGGCTATACAATGAGCAGTTCTTC.

The chain uses TRBV7-2 and TRBJ2-1; D perhaps matches TRBD2 (7 bases). Trimming left V 1 base short and J 4 bases short, with 14 bases between. This CDR3 comprises 16 residues. Germline V gene data show CDR1 as SGHTA and CDR2 as FQGNSA. The CDR3 DNA is TGTGCCAGCAGCTTAGACGCGGGGGCGTATTACAATGAGCAGTTCTTC. Its protein is CASSLDAGAYYNEQFF.

The gene calls are TRBV7-9 and TRBJ1-3; no reliable D call. Trimming left V 10 bases short and J 4 bases short, with 8 bases between. CDR1 SEHNR and CDR2 FQNEAQ come from the germline V gene (reference sequence). This CDR3 spans 11 amino acids. In nucleotides, the CDR3 is TGTGCCACCCCCCTCGGAAACACCATATATTTT. This translates into CATPLGNTIYF.